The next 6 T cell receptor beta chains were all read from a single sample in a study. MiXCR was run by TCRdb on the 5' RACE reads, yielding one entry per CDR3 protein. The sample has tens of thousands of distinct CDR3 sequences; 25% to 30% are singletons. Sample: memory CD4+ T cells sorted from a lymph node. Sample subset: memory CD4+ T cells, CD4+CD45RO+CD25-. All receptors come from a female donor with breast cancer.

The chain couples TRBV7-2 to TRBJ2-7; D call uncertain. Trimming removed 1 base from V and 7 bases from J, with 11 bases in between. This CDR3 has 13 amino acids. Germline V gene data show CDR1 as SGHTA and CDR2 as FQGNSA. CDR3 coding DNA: TGTGCCAGCAGCTTAGGAGGAAACTCAGAGCAGTACTTC. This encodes CASSLGGNSEQYF.

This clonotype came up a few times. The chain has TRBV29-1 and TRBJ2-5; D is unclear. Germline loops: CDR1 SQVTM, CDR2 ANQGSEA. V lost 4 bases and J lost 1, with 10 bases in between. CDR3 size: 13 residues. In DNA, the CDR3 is TGCAGCGTTGCGAGTAACAGCCAAGAGACCCAGTACTTC. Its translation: CSVASNSQETQYF.

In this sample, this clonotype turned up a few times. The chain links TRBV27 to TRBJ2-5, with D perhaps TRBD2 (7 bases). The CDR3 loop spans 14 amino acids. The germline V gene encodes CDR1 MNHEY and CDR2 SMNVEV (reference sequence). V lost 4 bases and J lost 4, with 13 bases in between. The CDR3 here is CASSYGRGLETQYF. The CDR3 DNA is TGTGCCAGCAGTTATGGGCGGGGGCTAGAGACCCAGTACTTC.

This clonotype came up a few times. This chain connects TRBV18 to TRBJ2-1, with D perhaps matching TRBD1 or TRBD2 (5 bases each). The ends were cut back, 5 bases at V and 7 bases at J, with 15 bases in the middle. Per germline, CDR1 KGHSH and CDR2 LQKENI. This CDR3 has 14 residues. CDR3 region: CASSSGFTGNEQFF. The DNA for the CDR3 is TGTGCCAGCTCATCAGGGTTCACGGGAAATGAGCAGTTCTTC.

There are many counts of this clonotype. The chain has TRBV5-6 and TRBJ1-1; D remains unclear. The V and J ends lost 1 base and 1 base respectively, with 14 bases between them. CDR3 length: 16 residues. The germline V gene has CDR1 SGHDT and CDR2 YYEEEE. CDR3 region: CASSLWPTGGNTEAFF. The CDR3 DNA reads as TGTGCCAGCAGCTTGTGGCCTACCGGCGGGAACACTGAAGCTTTCTTT.

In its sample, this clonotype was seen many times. The CDR3 sequence is CASSYIPGTISNQPQHF. The CDR3 DNA follows: TGTGCCAGCAGCTATATTCCGGGGACAATTAGCAATCAGCCCCAGCATTTT. The chain is built from TRBV12-3 or TRBV12-4 and TRBJ1-5; possible D gene TRBD1, 6 bases. The germline V and J ends were trimmed by 6 bases and 0 bases, with 18 bases remaining between them. The CDR3 runs 17 residues.